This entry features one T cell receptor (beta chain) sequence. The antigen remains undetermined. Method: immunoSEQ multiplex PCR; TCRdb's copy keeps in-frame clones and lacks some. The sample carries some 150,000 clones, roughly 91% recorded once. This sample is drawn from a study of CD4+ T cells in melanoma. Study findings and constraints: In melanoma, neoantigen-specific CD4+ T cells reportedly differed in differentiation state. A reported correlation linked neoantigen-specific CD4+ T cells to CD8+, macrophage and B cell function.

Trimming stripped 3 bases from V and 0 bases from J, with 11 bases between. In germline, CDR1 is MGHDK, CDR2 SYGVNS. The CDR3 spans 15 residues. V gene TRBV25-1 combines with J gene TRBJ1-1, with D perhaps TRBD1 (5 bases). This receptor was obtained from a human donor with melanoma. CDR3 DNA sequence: TGTGCCAGCAGTGATGCAGACAGCATGAACACTGAAGCTTTCTTT. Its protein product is CASSDADSMNTEAFF. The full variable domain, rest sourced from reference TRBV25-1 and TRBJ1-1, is EADIYQTPRYLVIGTGKKITLECSQTMGHDKMYWYQQDPGMELHLIHYSYGVNSTEKGDLSSESTVSRIRTEHFPLTLESARPSHTSQYLCASSDADSMNTEAFFGQGTRLTVV.